These 27 T cell receptor beta chains share one sample of origin, sequenced in a study of blood T cell repertoires in COVID-19. Profiling relied on immunoSEQ multiplex PCR, and the TCRdb table lists in-frame clones only, not all of them. Of 45,000 to 50,000 clones in the sample, roughly 80% were seen once. Sequencing was performed on peripheral blood. All receptors come from a man in his forties with acute or convalescent COVID-19.

The rearrangement links TRBV2 to TRBJ1-2, with 9 bases identical to TRBD1. Losses at the gene ends were 10 bases for V and 1 base for J; bases not matched to a gene: 10. CDR1 and CDR2 (germline): SNHLY, FYNNEI. The CDR3 spans 15 residues. The CDR3 is CATTLGQGNNYGYTF. The DNA for the CDR3 is TGTGCCACTACCCTAGGACAGGGGAATAACTATGGCTACACCTTC.

The chain has TRBV24-1 and TRBJ2-5; tentative D call: TRBD1 (6 bases). CDR3 length equals 15 residues. V was cut by 5 bases and J by 1 base, with 13 bases left in between. Germline CDR1 KGHDR, CDR2 SFDVKD. The CDR3 spells CATSGAGAFQETQYF. CDR3 in DNA: TGTGCCACCAGTGGGGCAGGGGCCTTCCAAGAGACCCAGTACTTC.

This chain uses TRBV4-3 with TRBJ1-3, with D hard to call. V was pared by 0 bases and J by 0 bases, with 15 bases between. CDR3 size: 18 residues. CDR1 is LGHNA, CDR2 YSLEER, per germline. CDR3 protein: CASSQDTAQRISGNTIYF. The CDR3 coding sequence is TGCGCCAGCAGCCAAGATACGGCCCAGAGGATCTCTGGAAACACCATATATTTT.

The gene calls are TRBV7-2 and TRBJ2-3; TRBD1 matches at 8 bases. This CDR3 region has 12 residues. CDR1 SGHTA and CDR2 FQGNSA come from the germline V gene. V shed 4 bases, J shed 9 bases, and the junction held 3 bases outside the gene matches. The CDR3 bases are TGTGCCAGCAGCTCTCGACAGGGGACGCAGTATTTT. Translating it yields CASSSRQGTQYF.

The V gene is TRBV4-1, the J gene TRBJ2-7, with 9 bases aligning to TRBD1. V lost 4 bases and J lost 3; bases outside the gene matches: 7. This CDR3 contains 15 residues. The germline V gene has CDR1 MGHRA and CDR2 YSYEKL. CDR3 in DNA: TGCGCCAGCAGCCCGGGACAGGGAGCCGACTACGAGCAGTACTTC. It yields the protein CASSPGQGADYEQYF.

The chain carries TRBV28 and TRBJ1-6, with 12 bases identical to TRBD1. V shed 5 bases and J 11 bases; nucleotides not matched to a gene: 4. Germline V gene data show CDR1 as MDHEN and CDR2 as SYDVKM. The CDR3 length is 14 residues. The CDR3 loop reads CASSPGQGAPPLHF. The CDR3 DNA is TGTGCCAGCAGTCCGGGACAGGGGGCACCACCCCTCCACTTT.

The J gene is TRBJ1-5, the V gene TRBV19; 9 positions match TRBD1. CDR1 and CDR2 from the germline V gene are LNHDA and SQIVND (reference sequence). This CDR3 comprises 15 residues. The trim removed 5 bases at V and 2 bases at J, leaving 4 bases unmatched. The CDR3: CASSPWTGGNQPQHF. Written as DNA, the CDR3 is TGTGCCAGTAGTCCTTGGACAGGGGGCAATCAGCCCCAGCATTTT. Looking up the rest from reference TRBV19 and TRBJ1-5 gives the full variable domain: DGGITQSPKYLFRKEGQNVTLSCEQNLNHDAMYWYRQDPGQGLRLIYYSQIVNDFQKGDIAEGYSVSREKKESFPLTVTSAQKNPTAFYLCASSPWTGGNQPQHFGDGTRLSIL.

The CDR3 is CASSKSTSGALTDTQYF. DNA for the CDR3: TGTGCCAGCAGCAAGAGTACTAGCGGGGCGCTCACAGATACGCAGTATTTT. The J gene is TRBJ2-3, the V gene TRBV7-2, with TRBD2 identical over 10 bases. This CDR3 region has 17 residues. After removal of 5 bases from V and 2 bases from J, the junction contained 10 bases not matched to a gene. The V gene's germline CDR1 is SGHTA and CDR2 FQGNSA.

V and J are TRBV12-5 and TRBJ2-1; no clear D. The CDR3 is 13 amino acids. CDR1 LGHNT and CDR2 FRNRAP come from the germline V gene. Trimming shortened V by 2 bases and J by 7 bases, and 9 bases separated the two germline ends. The CDR3 DNA sequence: TGTGCTAGTGGTTTGCCCCGCAGGAATGAGCAGTTCTTC. Amino acid sequence: CASGLPRRNEQFF.

The count of this clone is one. The chain recombines TRBV6-5 with TRBJ1-2; 8 bases are a match to TRBD1. The CDR3 is 16 residues long. V was pared by 4 bases and J by 2 bases, with 9 bases of the junction left unmatched. CDR1 and CDR2 from the germline V gene are MNHEY and SVGAGI. The CDR3 sequence: CASSSDRQGLNYGYTF. The CDR3 bases are TGTGCCAGCAGTTCTGACCGACAGGGGCTAAACTATGGCTACACCTTC.

This chain connects TRBV18 to TRBJ2-7, with a possible D match to TRBD1 (8 bases). With 6 bases removed from V and 5 bases from J, the gap between germline ends came to 26 bases. The CDR3 contains 17 residues. Germline CDR1 reads KGHSH; CDR2 reads LQKENI. CDR3 amino acids: CASSLELRTGRVNEQYF. The CDR3 DNA follows: TGTGCCAGCTCCCTGGAGCTTAGGACAGGGAGGGTAAACGAGCAGTACTTC. The entire variable domain, with the rest obtained from reference TRBV18 and TRBJ2-7, is as follows: NAGVMQNPRHLVRRRGQEARLRCSPMKGHSHVYWYRQLPEEGLKFMVYLQKENIIDESGMPKERFSAEFPKEGPSILRIQQVVRGDSAAYFCASSLELRTGRVNEQYFGPGTRLTVT.

V usage is TRBV3-1 (or the pseudogene TRBV3-2) and J usage is TRBJ2-4; 7 bases line up with TRBD2. CDR1 is LGHDT, CDR2 YNNKEL, per germline (reference sequence). V shed 0 bases, J shed 2 bases, and the junction held 16 bases outside the gene matches. This CDR3 contains 20 residues. Written as DNA, the CDR3 is TGTGCCAGCAGCCAAGATATTGGCGGGGGAACTCGGACCCCCAAAAACATTCAGTACTTC. This encodes CASSQDIGGGTRTPKNIQYF.

This clone was seen a few times. The V gene is TRBV5-4, the J gene TRBJ2-2; 11 bases line up with TRBD2. The CDR3 totals 16 residues. CDR1 and CDR2 from the germline V gene are SGHNT and YYREEE (reference sequence). V was clipped by 4 bases and J by 4 bases; unmatched bases: 6. The CDR3 reads CASSALAGGLTGELFF. CDR3 nucleotide sequence: TGTGCCAGCAGCGCCCTAGCGGGGGGCCTCACCGGGGAGCTGTTTTTT.

V gene TRBV24-1 combines with J gene TRBJ2-2; D is perhaps TRBD1 (5 bases). Trimming stripped 4 bases from V and 4 bases from J, with 15 bases between. CDR1 and CDR2 (germline): KGHDR, SFDVKD. The CDR3 covers 16 residues. The CDR3: CATSENPGLVTGELFF. CDR3 sequence (DNA): TGTGCCACCAGTGAAAATCCAGGGTTGGTCACCGGGGAGCTGTTTTTT.

The rearrangement uses TRBV6-5 and TRBJ1-1; TRBD1 might be the D (5 bases). This CDR3 comprises 14 residues. The V gene's germline CDR1 is MNHEY and CDR2 SVGAGI. V was clipped by 8 bases and J by 0 bases, with 13 bases between them. This chain's CDR3 is CASRKGQLNTEAFF. CDR3 sequence (DNA): TGTGCCAGCCGGAAGGGGCAGCTGAACACTGAAGCTTTCTTT.

This chain joins TRBV5-4 and TRBJ1-1; no clear D. Germline CDR1 SGHNT, CDR2 YYREEE (reference sequence). There are 14 residues in the CDR3. Between the trimmed V and J ends, which lost 5 bases and 2 bases, there was a span of 13 bases. The CDR3 region is CASREGLDNTEAFF. The CDR3 bases are TGTGCCAGCAGGGAAGGACTAGATAACACTGAAGCTTTCTTT.

The CDR3 sequence is CASRPGQSGDTQYF. In DNA, the CDR3 is TGCGCCAGCAGACCCGGACAGTCCGGAGATACGCAGTATTTT. This rearrangement joins TRBV5-1 to TRBJ2-3; a possible D gene is TRBD1 (6 bases). The CDR3 sequence is 14 residues long. The V gene lost 5 bases and the J gene lost 5 bases, with 15 bases spanning the gap. From germline, CDR1 is SGHRS and CDR2 YFSETQ.

This clone has only one observation. The chain employs TRBV6-4 and TRBJ2-3; TRBD1 agrees at 12 bases. The CDR3 has 13 residues. The trim removed 5 bases at V and 8 bases at J, leaving 2 bases unmatched. CDR1 and CDR2 from the germline V gene are MRHNA and SNTAGT. CDR3: CASSPGQGATQYF. For the CDR3, the DNA is TGTGCCAGCAGTCCGGGACAGGGGGCTACGCAGTATTTT.

The chain is built from TRBV19 and TRBJ1-1; unclear D gene. This CDR3 has 13 residues. V lost 5 bases to trimming and J lost 3 bases, with 10 bases between them. Germline V gives CDR1 LNHDA, CDR2 SQIVND (reference sequence). Here the CDR3 reads CASSATRDTEAFF. CDR3 coding DNA: TGTGCCAGTAGTGCAACCCGGGACACTGAAGCTTTCTTT.

This chain connects TRBV5-1 to TRBJ2-5; 12 bases agree with TRBD1. The CDR3 runs 14 residues. In germline, CDR1 is SGHRS, CDR2 YFSETQ. V dropped 7 bases and J dropped 5; count of bases not matched to a gene: 6. CDR3 loop: CASGTGGLGETQYF. DNA of the CDR3: TGCGCCAGCGGGACAGGGGGCTTGGGGGAGACCCAGTACTTC. Full variable domain (remainder filled in from reference TRBV5-1 and TRBJ2-5): KAGVTQTPRYLIKTRGQQVTLSCSPISGHRSVSWYQQTPGQGLQFLFEYFSETQRNKGNFPGRFSGRQFSNSRSEMNVSTLELGDSALYLCASGTGGLGETQYFGPGTRLLVL.

This clone was seen only once. This chain joins TRBV13 and TRBJ2-7; D gene ambiguous. The CDR3 runs to 14 residues. Germline values: CDR1 PRHDT, CDR2 FYEKMQ (reference sequence). Trimming stripped 7 bases from V and 2 bases from J, with 15 bases between. The CDR3 reads CASTLSGLPYEQYF. CDR3 sequence (DNA): TGTGCCAGCACTCTCTCTGGGCTACCCTACGAGCAGTACTTC.

The rearrangement uses TRBV4-1 and TRBJ2-1; 8 nucleotides align to TRBD2. The V gene end was trimmed by 2 bases and the J gene end by 1 base; junction bases not matched to a gene: 4. This CDR3 region has 16 residues. Germline V gene lookup returns CDR1 MGHRA and CDR2 YSYEKL. The CDR3 DNA reads TGCGCCAGCAGCCAATTTCCTAGCGGGTCCTACAATGAGCAGTTCTTC. Amino acid sequence: CASSQFPSGSYNEQFF.

This clone appeared a few times. This chain's CDR3 is CASSYQRDTSRFF. The CDR3 coding sequence is TGTGCCAGCAGTTACCAGCGGGACACCTCACGGTTCTTC. V usage is TRBV6-5 and J usage is TRBJ2-1, with a tentative D call TRBD2 (7 bases). Between the trimmed V and J ends, which lost 2 bases and 15 bases, there was a span of 17 bases. CDR1 is MNHEY and CDR2 is SVGAGI in the germline V gene. The CDR3 totals 13 residues.

The gene calls are TRBV10-3 and TRBJ2-1, with 9 bases that match TRBD1. The CDR3 consists of 13 residues. Unmatched junction bases numbered 5, after V lost 6 bases and J lost 8 bases. CDR1 is ENHRY and CDR2 is SYGVKD in the germline V gene. The CDR3 DNA reads as TGTGCCATCAGCAACAGGGGGCAAGATGAGCAGTTCTTC. Translated, it gives CAISNRGQDEQFF.

In DNA form, the CDR3 reads TGCGCCAGCAGCGGAAACCAGGGGAGCTCCTACGAGCAGTACTTC. Amino acids: CASSGNQGSSYEQYF. The genes are TRBV5-1 and TRBJ2-7, with a possible D match to TRBD1 (6 bases). The length of the CDR3 is 15 residues. Germline CDR1 SGHRS, CDR2 YFSETQ. The V end lost 4 bases, the J end lost 0 bases, and 14 bases lay between the germline ends.

The rearrangement joins TRBV5-5 to TRBJ1-2; D not certain. This CDR3 has 16 amino acids. V lost 4 bases and J lost 5, with 21 bases in between. Germline loops: CDR1 SGHKS, CDR2 YYEKEE (reference sequence). The CDR3 coding sequence is TGTGCCAGCAGCCGAGGCCTTACGCAAGAGGATTATGGCTACACCTTC. The encoded protein is CASSRGLTQEDYGYTF. The variable domain in full, with the rest retrieved from reference TRBV5-5 and TRBJ1-2, is DAGVTQSPTHLIKTRGQQVTLRCSPISGHKSVSWYQQVLGQGPQFIFQYYEKEERGRGNFPDRFSARQFPNYSSELNVNALLLGDSALYLCASSRGLTQEDYGYTFGSGTRLTVV.

This sequence joins TRBV18 and TRBJ2-7, with 7 nucleotides matching TRBD1. Germline values: CDR1 KGHSH, CDR2 LQKENI. With 4 bases clipped from V and 3 bases from J, the junction kept 9 bases outside the gene matches. The CDR3 consists of 15 residues. Written as DNA, the CDR3 is TGTGCCAGCTCACGACCGACAGGGTTTAGCTACGAGCAGTACTTC. Amino acid sequence: CASSRPTGFSYEQYF.